This is a list of T cell receptor beta chains from one sample in a study of T cell repertoires in cytomegalovirus infection. No antigen has been identified for these receptors. TCRdb re-derived calls from the reads in MiXCR, one entry per CDR3 protein. The sample holds tens of thousands of distinct CDR3 sequences, approximately 22% seen once. Material for sequencing was PBMCs, sequenced either directly or after in vitro stimulation (not recorded which). Receptor source: a human donor in good health (CMV status not recorded). Some clones in this sample may be carry-over from other donors' samples. CDR3s include the opening cysteine and the closing phenylalanine or tryptophan. The D gene is left open where the match is weak. Clone size appears in some rows only: once, few, many, or a class for an expanded clone.

d_call: -; clone_size: -; j_call: TRBJ2-7; v_call: TRBV7-2; cdr3_length: 13; cdr3_nt: TGTGCCACACATGACGGGACACGCTACGAGCAGTACTTC; cdr3_aa: CATHDGTRYEQYF
d_call: -; clone_size: many; j_call: TRBJ2-7; v_call: TRBV7-2; cdr3_length: 15; cdr3_nt: TGTGCCAGCAGCTTAGTTGGGGCGGGCTCCTACGAGCAGTACTTC; cdr3_aa: CASSLVGAGSYEQYF
d_call: TRBD2; clone_size: few; j_call: TRBJ2-7; v_call: TRBV6-5; cdr3_length: 15; cdr3_nt: TGTGCCAGCAGAGACTCAGCGGGAGAGTTATACGAGCAGTACTTC; cdr3_aa: CASRDSAGELYEQYF
d_call: TRBD1; clone_size: many; j_call: TRBJ2-7; v_call: TRBV6-5; cdr3_length: 14; cdr3_nt: TGTGCCAGCAGCACCACAGGGGGCATCTCCGAGCAGTACTTC; cdr3_aa: CASSTTGGISEQYF
d_call: TRBD1; clone_size: few; j_call: TRBJ1-2; v_call: TRBV5-5; cdr3_length: 14; cdr3_nt: TGTGCCAGCAGAAGTCCGGGACAGTCAAGAGGCTACACCTTC; cdr3_aa: CASRSPGQSRGYTF
d_call: -; clone_size: many; j_call: TRBJ2-6; v_call: TRBV19; cdr3_length: 13; cdr3_nt: TGTGCCAGTAGTATCTCCGGGGCCAACGTCCTGACTTTC; cdr3_aa: CASSISGANVLTF
d_call: TRBD2; clone_size: -; j_call: TRBJ2-3; v_call: TRBV7-6; cdr3_length: 16; cdr3_nt: TGTGCCAGCAGCCTACCCTGGCGGGGGGTCACAGATACGCAGTATTTT; cdr3_aa: CASSLPWRGVTDTQYF
d_call: -; clone_size: -; j_call: TRBJ2-7; v_call: TRBV6-5; cdr3_length: 13; cdr3_nt: TGTGCCAGCACTTGGTCGGATGGATACGAGCAGTACTTC; cdr3_aa: CASTWSDGYEQYF
d_call: TRBD2; clone_size: few; j_call: TRBJ2-1; v_call: TRBV11-2; cdr3_length: 14; cdr3_nt: TGTGCCAGCAGCTCTAAGACTAGCGGGAATGAGCAGTTCTTC; cdr3_aa: CASSSKTSGNEQFF
d_call: -; clone_size: -; j_call: TRBJ2-1; v_call: TRBV11-2; cdr3_length: 12; cdr3_nt: TGTGCCAGCAGCCGTCTAGTAAACGAGCAGTTCTTC; cdr3_aa: CASSRLVNEQFF
d_call: TRBD2; clone_size: few; j_call: TRBJ2-5; v_call: TRBV7-2; cdr3_length: 15; cdr3_nt: TGTGCCAGCAGCTTAGAAGCGGGAGGTGGGGAGACCCAGTACTTC; cdr3_aa: CASSLEAGGGETQYF
d_call: -; clone_size: -; j_call: TRBJ2-7; v_call: TRBV4-3; cdr3_length: 15; cdr3_nt: TGCGCCAGCAGCCAAGATCTGGGCGGGCCCTACGAGCAGTACTTC; cdr3_aa: CASSQDLGGPYEQYF
d_call: TRBD1; clone_size: many; j_call: TRBJ1-2; v_call: TRBV7-2; cdr3_length: 15; cdr3_nt: TGTGCCAGCAGCAGAACCCCGGGACAGGCCACGGGCTACACCTTC; cdr3_aa: CASSRTPGQATGYTF
d_call: -; clone_size: many; j_call: TRBJ2-1; v_call: TRBV27; cdr3_length: 13; cdr3_nt: TGTGCCAGCAGTTCCCACCCCCGCGGTGAGCAGTTCTTC; cdr3_aa: CASSSHPRGEQFF
d_call: -; clone_size: -; j_call: TRBJ1-5; v_call: TRBV20-1; cdr3_length: 14; cdr3_nt: TGCAGTGCTAGATTGGGGGATTGGGGTCAGCCCCAGCATTTT; cdr3_aa: CSARLGDWGQPQHF
d_call: TRBD2; clone_size: many; j_call: TRBJ2-7; v_call: TRBV20-1; cdr3_length: 14; cdr3_nt: TGCAGTGCTAGATCTAGCGGGAGAGCCTACGAGCAGTACTTC; cdr3_aa: CSARSSGRAYEQYF
d_call: TRBD1; clone_size: few; j_call: TRBJ1-2; v_call: TRBV5-1; cdr3_length: 14; cdr3_nt: TGCGCCAGCAGCTTCACAGGGGAGGTGACTGGCTACACCTTC; cdr3_aa: CASSFTGEVTGYTF
d_call: -; clone_size: many; j_call: TRBJ2-2; v_call: TRBV12-3/TRBV12-4; cdr3_length: 15; cdr3_nt: TGTGCCAGCAGTTTTTGGGATTGGGGCACCGGGGAGCTGTTTTTT; cdr3_aa: CASSFWDWGTGELFF
d_call: TRBD1; clone_size: few; j_call: TRBJ2-2; v_call: TRBV12-3/TRBV12-4; cdr3_length: 15; cdr3_nt: TGTGCCAGCAGTTTAGGGCAGGGGGAAGCCGGGGAGCTGTTTTTT; cdr3_aa: CASSLGQGEAGELFF
d_call: -; clone_size: many; j_call: TRBJ2-1; v_call: TRBV20-1; cdr3_length: 14; cdr3_nt: TGCAGTGCTACCGGCGGGACCTCCTACAATGAGCAGTTCTTC; cdr3_aa: CSATGGTSYNEQFF
d_call: -; clone_size: many; j_call: TRBJ2-7; v_call: TRBV3-1; cdr3_length: 12; cdr3_nt: TGTGCCAGCAGCCAGGGAGCCTACGAGCAGTACTTC; cdr3_aa: CASSQGAYEQYF
d_call: -; clone_size: many; j_call: TRBJ2-3; v_call: TRBV5-1; cdr3_length: 14; cdr3_nt: TGCGCCAGCTCACTCTGGGCAAGCACAGATACGCAGTATTTT; cdr3_aa: CASSLWASTDTQYF